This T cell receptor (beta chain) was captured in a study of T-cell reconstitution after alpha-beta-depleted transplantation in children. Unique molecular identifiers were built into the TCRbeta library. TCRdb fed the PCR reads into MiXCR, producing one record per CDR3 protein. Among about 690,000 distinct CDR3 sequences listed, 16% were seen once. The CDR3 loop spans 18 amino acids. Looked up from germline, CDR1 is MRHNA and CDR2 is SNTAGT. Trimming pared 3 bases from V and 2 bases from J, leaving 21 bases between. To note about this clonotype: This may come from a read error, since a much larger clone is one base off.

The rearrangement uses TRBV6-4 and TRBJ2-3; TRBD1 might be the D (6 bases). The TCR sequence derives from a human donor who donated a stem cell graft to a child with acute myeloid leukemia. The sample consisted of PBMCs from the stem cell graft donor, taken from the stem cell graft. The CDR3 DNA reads TGTGCCAGCAGTGAGCCGAGCAGAGCAGGGGTCACCACAGATACGCAGTATTTT. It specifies CASSEPSRAGVTTDTQYF.